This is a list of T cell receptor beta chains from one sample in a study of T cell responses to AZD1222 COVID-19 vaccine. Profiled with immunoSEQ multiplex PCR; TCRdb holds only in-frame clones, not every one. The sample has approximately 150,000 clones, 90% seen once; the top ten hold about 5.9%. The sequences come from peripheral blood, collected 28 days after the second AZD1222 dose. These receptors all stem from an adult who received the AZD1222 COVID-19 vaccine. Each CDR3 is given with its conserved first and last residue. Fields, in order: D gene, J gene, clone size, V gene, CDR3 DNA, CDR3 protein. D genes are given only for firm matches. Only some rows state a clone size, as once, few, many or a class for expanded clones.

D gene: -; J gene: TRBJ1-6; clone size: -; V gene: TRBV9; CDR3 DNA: TGTGCCAGCAGCGTACAGGGGTTTGGCAATTCACCCCTCCACTTT; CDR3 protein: CASSVQGFGNSPLHF
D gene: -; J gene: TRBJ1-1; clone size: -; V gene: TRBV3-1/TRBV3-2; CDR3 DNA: TGTGCCAGCAGCCAAGACGGCGGGCCCACTGAAGCTTTCTTT; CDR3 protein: CASSQDGGPTEAFF
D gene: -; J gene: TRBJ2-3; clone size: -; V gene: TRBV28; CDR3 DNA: TGTGCCAGCAGTCTATCGGGACACGACATTCTTACGCAGTATTTT; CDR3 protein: CASSLSGHDILTQYF
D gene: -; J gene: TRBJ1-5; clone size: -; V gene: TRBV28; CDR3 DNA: TGTGCCAGCAGACCCCCCGGGCCACTGATAGGGGCCCAGCATTTT; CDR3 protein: CASRPPGPLIGAQHF
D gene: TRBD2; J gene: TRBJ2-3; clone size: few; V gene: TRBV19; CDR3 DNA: TGTGCCAGTAGTATAGAGAGGACTAGCGGGGGCACAGATACGCAGTATTTT; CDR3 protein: CASSIERTSGGTDTQYF
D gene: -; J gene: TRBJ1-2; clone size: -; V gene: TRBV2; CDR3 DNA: TGTGCCAGCAGTGCCCTGGCAGTGATCTATGGCTACACCTTC; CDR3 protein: CASSALAVIYGYTF
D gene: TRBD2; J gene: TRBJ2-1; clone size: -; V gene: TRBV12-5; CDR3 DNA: TGTGCTAGTGGTTTGGACGTAGGACTAGCGGGGGGGCTTCATGAGCAGTTCTTC; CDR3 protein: CASGLDVGLAGGLHEQFF
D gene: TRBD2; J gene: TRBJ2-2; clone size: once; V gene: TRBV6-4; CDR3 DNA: TGTGCCAGCAGTGACTCCGGGACTAGCGACACCGGGGAGCTGTTTTTT; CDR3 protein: CASSDSGTSDTGELFF
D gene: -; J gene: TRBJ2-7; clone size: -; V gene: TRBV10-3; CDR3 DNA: TGTGCCATCAGGGGGGTGGGCTACGAGCAGTACTTC; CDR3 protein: CAIRGVGYEQYF
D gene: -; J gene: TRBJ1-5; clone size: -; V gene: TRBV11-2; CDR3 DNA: TGTGCCAGCAGCTCTGGACAGTACAATCAGCCCCAGCATTTT; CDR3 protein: CASSSGQYNQPQHF
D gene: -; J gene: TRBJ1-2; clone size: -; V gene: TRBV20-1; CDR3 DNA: TGCAGTGCTAGCTACTATGGCTACACCTTC; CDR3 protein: CSASYYGYTF
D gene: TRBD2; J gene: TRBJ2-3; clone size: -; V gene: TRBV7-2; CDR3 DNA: TGTGCCAGCAGCATCGGGCGGGGGGCGGATACGCAGTATTTT; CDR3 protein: CASSIGRGADTQYF
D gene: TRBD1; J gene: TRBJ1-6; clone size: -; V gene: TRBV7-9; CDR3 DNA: TGTGCCAGCAGCTTGGGACAGGGAGAGTCACCCCTCCACTTT; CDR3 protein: CASSLGQGESPLHF
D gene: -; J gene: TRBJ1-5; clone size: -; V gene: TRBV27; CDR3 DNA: TGTGCCAGCAGTCCCTTTAACGCCGCGACGTACAAGCAGCCCCAGCATTTT; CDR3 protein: CASSPFNAATYKQPQHF
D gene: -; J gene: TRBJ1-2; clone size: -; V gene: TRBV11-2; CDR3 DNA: TGTGCCAGCAGCTTATGGGCAGCTAACTATGGCTACACCTTC; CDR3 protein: CASSLWAANYGYTF
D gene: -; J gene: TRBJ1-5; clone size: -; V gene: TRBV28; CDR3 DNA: TGTGCCAGCAGTTTCGCCACCTATCAGCCCCAGCATTTT; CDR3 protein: CASSFATYQPQHF
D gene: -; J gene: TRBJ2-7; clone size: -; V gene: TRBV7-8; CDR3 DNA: TGTGCCAGCAGCTTTTCAGGGGCTGTCTACGAGCAGTACTTC; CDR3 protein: CASSFSGAVYEQYF